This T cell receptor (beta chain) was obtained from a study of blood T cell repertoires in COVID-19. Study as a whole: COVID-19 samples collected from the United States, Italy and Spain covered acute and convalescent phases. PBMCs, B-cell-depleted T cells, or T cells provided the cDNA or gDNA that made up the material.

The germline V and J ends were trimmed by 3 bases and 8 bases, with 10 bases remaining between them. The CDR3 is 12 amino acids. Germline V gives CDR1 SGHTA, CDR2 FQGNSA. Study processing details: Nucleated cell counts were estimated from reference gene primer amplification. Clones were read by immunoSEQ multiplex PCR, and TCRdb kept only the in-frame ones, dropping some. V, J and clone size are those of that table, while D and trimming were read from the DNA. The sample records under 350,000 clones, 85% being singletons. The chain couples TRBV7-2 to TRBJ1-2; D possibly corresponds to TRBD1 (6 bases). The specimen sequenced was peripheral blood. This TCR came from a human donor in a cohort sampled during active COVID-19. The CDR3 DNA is TGTGCCAGCAGCTTCCGGACAGACGGCTACACCTTC. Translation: CASSFRTDGYTF. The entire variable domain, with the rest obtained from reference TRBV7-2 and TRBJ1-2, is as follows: GAGVSQSPSNKVTEKGKDVELRCDPISGHTALYWYRQSLGQGLEFLIYFQGNSAPDKSGLPSDRFSAERTGGSVSTLTIQRTQQEDSAVYLCASSFRTDGYTFGSGTRLTVV.